This T cell receptor (beta chain) was obtained from a study of PD-L1 blockade in urothelial cancer. Across the study: Chemotherapy regimens numbering 0 to 3 had been given to patients. The analyses of blood took place 3 weeks (second dose) and 6 weeks after treatment start. Study observations and caveats: TCR clonality was measured in pretreatment peripheral blood. Clonality below the median predicted better survival.

Data came from immunoSEQ multiplex PCR; TCRdb stores just in-frame clones and leaves some out. The sample includes fewer than 60,000 clones, approximately 79% of them seen just once. CDR1 is SGHVS and CDR2 is FQNEAQ in the germline V gene. This CDR3 is 14 amino acids long. Trimming left V 5 bases short and J 4 bases short, with 12 bases between. This clone turned up a few times. Antigen unknown. Regarding time point: pretreatment peripheral blood. Patients had urothelial carcinoma that was locally advanced or metastatic. The chain links TRBV7-8 to TRBJ1-5, with D uncertain. The sample was PBMCs, taken around atezolizumab (anti-PD-L1) treatment. The TCR comes from a man between 65 and 79 years old with urothelial cancer. CDR3 nucleotides: TGTGCCAGCAGCAATCCTGGCCCTAATCAGCCCCAGCATTTT. Protein: CASSNPGPNQPQHF.